The next 15 T cell receptor beta chains were all read from a single sample in a study of T cells in Graves' hyperthyroidism and ophthalmopathy. The CDR3 regions of TCR beta were amplified from RNA transcripts. Carried out on the TCR CDR3, a first-round RT-PCR used the HTBI primer set. MiXCR, applied by TCRdb to the multiplex PCR reads, yields one record per CDR3 protein. Of some 720,000 distinct CDR3 sequences in the sample, less than 20% were seen once. Sample: blood. The receptors here all came from a man aged 18 to 30 with Graves' hyperthyroidism.

This clonotype was counted ten times or more. The V gene is TRBV7-2, the J gene TRBJ2-3, with TRBD2 identical over 7 bases. Unmatched junction bases numbered 12, after V lost 6 bases and J lost 3 bases. Germline loops: CDR1 SGHTA, CDR2 FQGNSA. This CDR3 has 16 amino acids. CDR3 DNA: TGTGCCAGCAGTCTAGGGTACGGGGAGGGAACAGATACGCAGTATTTT. Encoded protein: CASSLGYGEGTDTQYF.

The rearrangement links TRBV5-1 to TRBJ1-1; D is undetermined. The CDR3 length is 13 residues. V shed 6 bases and J shed 4 bases, with 13 bases lying between them. Germline values: CDR1 SGHRS, CDR2 YFSETQ. The CDR3 sequence: CASNPGFSTEAFF. In DNA form, the CDR3 reads TGCGCCAGCAACCCGGGATTTTCCACTGAAGCTTTCTTT.

CDR3 nucleotides: TGTGCCAGTAGTATAGGGGCTAGCGGGAGTACAGATACGCAGTATTTT. Residues: CASSIGASGSTDTQYF. The chain couples TRBV19 to TRBJ2-3, with 10 bases lining up with TRBD2. This CDR3 contains 16 residues. Germline V gene lookup returns CDR1 LNHDA and CDR2 SQIVND (reference sequence). The J segment lost 3 bases and the V segment lost 1 base, leaving 4 bases of the junction unmatched.

This clonotype was seen repeatedly, ten times or more. V gene TRBV11-2 combines with J gene TRBJ2-1; 12 bases agree with TRBD1. CDR1 is SGHAT, CDR2 FQNNGV, per germline. After removal of 1 base from V and 8 bases from J, the junction contained 9 bases not matched to a gene. The CDR3 covers 17 residues. The CDR3 DNA reads TGTGCCAGCAGCTTAGTGTGGGGACAGGGGGCGCGGGATGAGCAGTTCTTC. This gives the protein CASSLVWGQGARDEQFF.

This clonotype showed up just a few times. J is TRBJ1-6 and V is TRBV7-2, with 7 bases identical to TRBD1. This CDR3 has 14 residues. Germline CDR1 SGHTA, CDR2 FQGNSA. V shed 6 bases, J shed 7 bases, and the junction held 6 bases outside the gene matches. The CDR3 spells CASSGQVTNSPLHF. The CDR3 nucleotides are TGTGCCAGCAGTGGACAGGTTACAAATTCACCCCTCCACTTT.

This clonotype was detected many times. V usage is TRBV2 and J usage is TRBJ2-7; 7 positions match TRBD2. Germline assignment: CDR1 SNHLY and CDR2 FYNNEI. The CDR3 runs 13 residues. V lost 1 base and J lost 6; bases outside the gene matches: 3. CDR3 sequence reads: CASSEGTRGEQYF. DNA of the CDR3: TGTGCCAGCAGTGAAGGGACTAGAGGCGAGCAGTACTTC.

This clonotype was detected many times. V is TRBV11-3 and J is TRBJ2-1, with D hard to call. V lost 1 base to trimming and J lost 5 bases, with 15 bases between them. The germline CDR1 and CDR2 sequences are SGHNT and YENEEA. This CDR3 has 16 amino acids. The CDR3 sequence: CASSLGVHVRNNEQFF. The CDR3 DNA sequence: TGTGCCAGCAGCTTAGGTGTGCATGTTCGTAACAATGAGCAGTTCTTC.

This clonotype has ten or more counts. The rearrangement uses TRBV7-2 and TRBJ2-1, with D unresolved. Looked up from germline, CDR1 is SGHTA and CDR2 is FQGNSA. This CDR3 region has 13 residues. Trimming cost V 4 bases and J 5 bases, with 9 bases left between them. The CDR3 region has the DNA TGTGCCAGCAGCTCCAGCGCCAACAATGAGCAGTTCTTC. It codes for CASSSSANNEQFF.

This clonotype showed up just a few times. The chain combines TRBV6-1 with TRBJ2-2, with D unresolved. CDR1 and CDR2 from the germline V gene are MNHNS and SASEGT. Deletions cut 3 bases from V and 3 bases from J, with 8 bases between. This CDR3 is built from 14 residues. The CDR3 protein is CASSDGGDTGELFF. CDR3 DNA: TGTGCCAGCAGTGACGGCGGAGACACCGGGGAGCTGTTTTTT.

The J gene is TRBJ1-1, the V gene TRBV28; D is undetermined. Germline assignment: CDR1 MDHEN and CDR2 SYDVKM. The CDR3 covers 15 residues. Trimming pared 2 bases from V and 0 bases from J, leaving 10 bases between. The CDR3 protein is CASSLDGPLNTEAFF. In DNA form, the CDR3 reads TGTGCCAGCAGTTTAGACGGGCCGCTGAACACTGAAGCTTTCTTT.

This clonotype was observed at least ten times. The V and J genes are TRBV28 and TRBJ1-2; D is unresolved. Trimming took off 4 bases at V and 3 bases at J, with 12 bases between the two ends. The length of the CDR3 is 14 residues. The germline V gene has CDR1 MDHEN and CDR2 SYDVKM. In nucleotides, the CDR3 is TGTGCCAGCAGTTCCGCCGGCGGATACTATGGCTACACCTTC. Protein sequence: CASSSAGGYYGYTF.

There are many counts of this clonotype. The chain recombines TRBV12-3 or TRBV12-4 with TRBJ2-3; possibly TRBD2 for D (6 bases). The germline V and J ends were trimmed by 2 bases and 4 bases, with 10 bases remaining between them. The CDR3 length is 14 residues. CDR3 residues: CASSLSAGPDTQYF. CDR3 coding DNA: TGTGCCAGCAGTTTATCGGCGGGACCAGATACGCAGTATTTT.

This clonotype was detected many times. Here the CDR3 reads CASSTRWAGKVGNQPQHF. The CDR3 DNA follows: TGTGCCAGCAGCACCCGGTGGGCAGGGAAGGTTGGCAATCAGCCCCAGCATTTT. The chain recombines TRBV7-8 with TRBJ1-5; D possibly corresponds to TRBD1 (5 bases). The CDR3 covers 18 residues. The V end was cut by 5 bases, the J end by 2 bases, with 22 bases between. The germline V gene encodes CDR1 SGHVS and CDR2 FQNEAQ.

The V call is TRBV7-9, the J call TRBJ1-3; D unclear. This CDR3 has 12 residues. The germline V gene encodes CDR1 SEHNR and CDR2 FQNEAQ (reference sequence). V shed 10 bases and J shed 0 bases, with 7 bases lying between them. The CDR3 region has the DNA TGTGCCAACTCGAACTCTGGAAACACCATATATTTT. It encodes CANSNSGNTIYF.

The chain's CDR3 is CASSLPGQPRDGYTF. The CDR3 nucleotides are TGCGCCAGCAGCTTGCCCGGACAGCCAAGGGATGGCTACACCTTC. The chain recombines TRBV5-1 with TRBJ1-2, with a weak D call TRBD1 (6 bases). CDR1 is SGHRS, CDR2 YFSETQ, per germline. The V and J ends lost 1 base and 6 bases respectively, with 16 bases between them. The CDR3 spans 15 residues.